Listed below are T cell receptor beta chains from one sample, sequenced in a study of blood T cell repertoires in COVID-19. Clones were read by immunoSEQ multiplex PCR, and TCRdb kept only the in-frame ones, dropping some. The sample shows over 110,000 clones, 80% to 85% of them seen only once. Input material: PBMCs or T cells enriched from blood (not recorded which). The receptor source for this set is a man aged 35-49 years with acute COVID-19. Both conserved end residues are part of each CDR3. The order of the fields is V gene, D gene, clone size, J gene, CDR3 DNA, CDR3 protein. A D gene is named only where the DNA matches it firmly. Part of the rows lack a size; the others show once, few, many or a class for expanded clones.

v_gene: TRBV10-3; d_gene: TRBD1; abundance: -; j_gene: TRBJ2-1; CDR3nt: TGTGCCATCAGTCAGACCGGGACAGGGGACGTTGAGCAGTTCTTC; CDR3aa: CAISQTGTGDVEQFF
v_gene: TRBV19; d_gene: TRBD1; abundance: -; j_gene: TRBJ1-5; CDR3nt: TGTGCCAGCGGACAGGGTTGGAATCAGCCCCAGCATTTT; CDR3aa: CASGQGWNQPQHF
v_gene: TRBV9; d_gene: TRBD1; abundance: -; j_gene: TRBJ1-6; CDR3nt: TGTGCCAGCAGCGTCGGTCCAGGGGGACCTTATAATTCACCCCTCCACTTT; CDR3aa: CASSVGPGGPYNSPLHF
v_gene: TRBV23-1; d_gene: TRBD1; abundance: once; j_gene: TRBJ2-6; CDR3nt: TGCGCCAGCAGCCCGTCGGACAGGATCGAATCTGGGGCCAACGTCCTGACTTTC; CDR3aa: CASSPSDRIESGANVLTF
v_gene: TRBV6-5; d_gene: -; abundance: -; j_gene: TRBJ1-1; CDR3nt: TGTGCCAGCAGTTATAGTTTTGAGGCAAACACTGAAGCTTTCTTT; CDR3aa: CASSYSFEANTEAFF
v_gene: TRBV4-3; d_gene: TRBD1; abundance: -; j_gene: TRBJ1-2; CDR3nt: TGCGCCAGCAGCCAAGAGGGCAGGGGGCTATATGGCTACACCTTC; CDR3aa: CASSQEGRGLYGYTF
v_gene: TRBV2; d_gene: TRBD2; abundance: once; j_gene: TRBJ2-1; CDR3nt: TGTGCCAGCAGTGAAACGGGAGGGTACAATGGGCAGTTCTTC; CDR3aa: CASSETGGYNGQFF
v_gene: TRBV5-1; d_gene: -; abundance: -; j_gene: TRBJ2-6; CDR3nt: TGCGCCAGCAGCCCCGGACAGCCCTCTGGGGCCAACGTCCTGACTTTC; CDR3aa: CASSPGQPSGANVLTF
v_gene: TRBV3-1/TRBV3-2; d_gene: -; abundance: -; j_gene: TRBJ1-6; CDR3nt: TGTGCCAGCAGCCCCCGGGATAATTCACCCCTCCACTTT; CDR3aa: CASSPRDNSPLHF
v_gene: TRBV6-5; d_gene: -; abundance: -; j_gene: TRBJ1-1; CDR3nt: TGTGCCAGCAGAAGCCGGGACATGCCTGAAGCTTTCTTT; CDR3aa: CASRSRDMPEAFF
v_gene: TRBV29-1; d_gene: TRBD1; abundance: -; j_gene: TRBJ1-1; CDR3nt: TGCAGCGTCGCACGGGACAGGGAGACTGAAGCTTTCTTT; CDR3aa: CSVARDRETEAFF
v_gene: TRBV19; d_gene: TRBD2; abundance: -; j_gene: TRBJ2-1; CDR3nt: TGTGCCAGTAGTACCTCTAGCGGTTGGGGGGATGAGCAGTTCTTC; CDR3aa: CASSTSSGWGDEQFF
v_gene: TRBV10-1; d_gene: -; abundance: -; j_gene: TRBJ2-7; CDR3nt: TGCGCCAGCAGTGCCACGGGGGTCTACGAGCAGTACTTC; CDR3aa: CASSATGVYEQYF
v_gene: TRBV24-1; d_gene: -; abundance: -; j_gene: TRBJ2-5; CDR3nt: TGTGCCACCCCCAGGGTGTCAGAGACCCAGTACTTC; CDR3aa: CATPRVSETQYF
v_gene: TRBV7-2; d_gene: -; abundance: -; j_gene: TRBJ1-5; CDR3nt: TGTGCCAGCAGCTTAAGGGGCCAGCCCCAGCATTTT; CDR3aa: CASSLRGQPQHF
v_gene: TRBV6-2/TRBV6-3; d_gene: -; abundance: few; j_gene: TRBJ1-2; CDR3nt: TGTGCCAGCAGCAAACCTGGGCAGCGGGATGGCTACACCTTC; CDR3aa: CASSKPGQRDGYTF
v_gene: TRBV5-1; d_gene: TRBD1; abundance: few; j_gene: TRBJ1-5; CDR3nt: TGCGCCAGCAGCACAATGGAGCCGACAGGGGGCAGTCAGCCCCAGCATTTT; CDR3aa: CASSTMEPTGGSQPQHF
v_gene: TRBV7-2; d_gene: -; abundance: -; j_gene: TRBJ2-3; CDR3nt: TGTGCCAGCAGCTTTTCTAGGCGAGATACGCAGTATTTT; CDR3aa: CASSFSRRDTQYF
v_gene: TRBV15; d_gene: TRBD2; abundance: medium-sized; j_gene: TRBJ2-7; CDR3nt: TGTGCCACCAGCAGTGGACTAGCGGGGGGGCCCTACGAGCAGTACTTC; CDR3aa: CATSSGLAGGPYEQYF
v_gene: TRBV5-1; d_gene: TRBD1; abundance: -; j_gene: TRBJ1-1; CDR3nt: TGCGCCAGCAGCCTAGGGACAGGGAGAGGCTCTGAAGCTTTCTTT; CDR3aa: CASSLGTGRGSEAFF
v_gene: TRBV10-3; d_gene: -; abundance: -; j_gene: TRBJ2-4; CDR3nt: TGTGCCATCTCAGCGGAAACCAAAAACATTCAGTACTTC; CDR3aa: CAISAETKNIQYF
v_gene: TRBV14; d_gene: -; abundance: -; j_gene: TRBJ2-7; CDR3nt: TGTGCCAGCAGCCCCCTAGGGGATCAAAGCCTCTACGAGCAGTACTTC; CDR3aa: CASSPLGDQSLYEQYF
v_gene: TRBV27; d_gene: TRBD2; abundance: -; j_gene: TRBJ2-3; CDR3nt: TGTGCCAGCAGCACATTAGCGGGAGGGAGCACAGATACGCAGTATTTT; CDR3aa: CASSTLAGGSTDTQYF
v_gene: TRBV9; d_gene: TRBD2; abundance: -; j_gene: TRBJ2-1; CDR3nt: TGTGCCAGCAGCCAAGCCGGGACTAGCGGGAGCAATGAGCAGTTCTTC; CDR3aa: CASSQAGTSGSNEQFF
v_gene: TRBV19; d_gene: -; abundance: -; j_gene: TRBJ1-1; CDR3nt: TGTGCCAGTAGTATTGGCACGAACACTGAAGCTTTCTTT; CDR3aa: CASSIGTNTEAFF
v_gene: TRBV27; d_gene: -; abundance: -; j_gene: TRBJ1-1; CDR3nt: TGTGCCAGCAGTTTATTGGGCCAGGTCACTGAAGCTTTCTTT; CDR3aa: CASSLLGQVTEAFF
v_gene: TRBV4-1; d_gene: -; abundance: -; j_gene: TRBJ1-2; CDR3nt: TGCGCCAGCAGCCAATCCTCAGGGCTTAACTATGGCTACACCTTC; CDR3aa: CASSQSSGLNYGYTF
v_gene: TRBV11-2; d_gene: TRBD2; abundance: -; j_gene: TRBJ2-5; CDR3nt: TGTGCCAGCAGCTTAGCATCTAGCGGGGGTAAAGAGACCCAGTACTTC; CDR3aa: CASSLASSGGKETQYF
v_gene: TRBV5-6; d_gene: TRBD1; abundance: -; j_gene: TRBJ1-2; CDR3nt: TGTGCCAGCACCAGGGACAGGGTCCTCTATGGCTACACCTTC; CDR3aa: CASTRDRVLYGYTF
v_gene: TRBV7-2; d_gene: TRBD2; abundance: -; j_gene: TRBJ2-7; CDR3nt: TGTGCCAGCAGCTCCGGGGGGGGGCAGTTCTACGAGCAGTACTTC; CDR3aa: CASSSGGGQFYEQYF
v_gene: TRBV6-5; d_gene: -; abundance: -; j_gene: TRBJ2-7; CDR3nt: TGTGCCAGCAGGGAGGGCCCCTACGAGCAGTACTTC; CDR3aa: CASREGPYEQYF
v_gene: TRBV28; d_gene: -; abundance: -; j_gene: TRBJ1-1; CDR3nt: TGTGCCAGCAGTTTACACACGAACACTGAAGCTTTCTTT; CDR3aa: CASSLHTNTEAFF
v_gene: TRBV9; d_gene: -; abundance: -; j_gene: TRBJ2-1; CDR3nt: TGTGCCAGCAGCGTAGAGGGGCATGAGCAGTTCTTC; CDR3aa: CASSVEGHEQFF
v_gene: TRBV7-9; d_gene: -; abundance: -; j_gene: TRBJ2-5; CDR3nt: TGTGCCAGCAGCTTAGCGCGGGAGACCCAGTACTTC; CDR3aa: CASSLARETQYF
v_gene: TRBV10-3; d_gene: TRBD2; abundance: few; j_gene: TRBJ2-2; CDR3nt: TGTGCCATCAGTGAGACCCGAGCGGGAGTTATCTCCGGGGAGCTGTTTTTT; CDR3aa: CAISETRAGVISGELFF
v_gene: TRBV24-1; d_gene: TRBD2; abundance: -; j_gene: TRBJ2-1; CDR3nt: TGTGCCACCAGTGATTTCGGAGCGGGAGGGCTTAGCAATGAGCAGTTCTTC; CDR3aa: CATSDFGAGGLSNEQFF
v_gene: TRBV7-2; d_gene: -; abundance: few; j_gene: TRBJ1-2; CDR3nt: TGTGCCAGCACCGGGGGGACCGCCACTAACTATGGCTACACCTTC; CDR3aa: CASTGGTATNYGYTF
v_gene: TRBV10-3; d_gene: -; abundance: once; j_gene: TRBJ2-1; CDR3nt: TGTGCCACAGGGGACACTGGATTCAATGAGCAGTTCTTC; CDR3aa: CATGDTGFNEQFF
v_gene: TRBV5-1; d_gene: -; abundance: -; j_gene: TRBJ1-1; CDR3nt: TGCGCCAGCAGCTTGGAGGTACAGAGGAACACTGAAGCTTTCTTT; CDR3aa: CASSLEVQRNTEAFF
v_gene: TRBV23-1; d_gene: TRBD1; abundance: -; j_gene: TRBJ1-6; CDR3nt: TGCGCCAGCAGTCAGTCCGACAGGGGTGATAACTCCTATAATTCACCCCTCCACTTT; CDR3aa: CASSQSDRGDNSYNSPLHF
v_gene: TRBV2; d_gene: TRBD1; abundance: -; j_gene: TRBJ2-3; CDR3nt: TGTGCCAGCAGTACGGACAGGGAGGCGGATACGCAGTATTTT; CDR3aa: CASSTDREADTQYF
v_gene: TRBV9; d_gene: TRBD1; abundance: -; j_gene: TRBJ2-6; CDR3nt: TGTGCCAGCAGCGGGCCGGGACAGGTTTCCTCTGGGGCCAACGTCCTGACTTTC; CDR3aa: CASSGPGQVSSGANVLTF